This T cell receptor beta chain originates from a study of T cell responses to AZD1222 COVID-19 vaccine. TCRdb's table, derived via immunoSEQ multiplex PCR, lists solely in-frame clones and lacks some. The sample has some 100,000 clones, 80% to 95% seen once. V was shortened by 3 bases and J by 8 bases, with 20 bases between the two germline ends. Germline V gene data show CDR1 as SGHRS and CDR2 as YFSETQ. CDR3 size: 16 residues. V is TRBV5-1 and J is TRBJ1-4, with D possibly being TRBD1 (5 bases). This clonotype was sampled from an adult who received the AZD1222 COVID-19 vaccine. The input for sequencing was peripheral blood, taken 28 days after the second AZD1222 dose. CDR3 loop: CASSWSGPSPGEKLFF. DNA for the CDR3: TGCGCCAGCAGCTGGTCCGGACCTTCCCCAGGGGAAAAACTGTTTTTT.